What follows is one T cell receptor (beta chain) and its context. Its cognate antigen has yet to be identified. The sample holds no much larger clone one base away, and base qualities are not on file. Donors were around 37 systemically healthy Caucasian individuals from Russia aged 6 to 90 years. Each donor gave roughly 11 milliliters of peripheral blood, drawn into EDTA-treated Vacutainer tubes. PBMCs were isolated by Ficoll-Paque density-gradient centrifugation, with at least 7 million obtained per sample. Trizol reagent was used to extract total RNA from the PBMCs, yielding at least 5 micrograms per sample. For every donor, flow cytometry on a PBMC aliquot measured the percentage of naive CD45RAhigh/CD27high T cells. Including the terminal cysteine and phenylalanine, the CDR3 comprises 13 residues. The CDR3 DNA has 39 bases and is translated from base 1. CDR1 and CDR2 (DFQATT, SNEGSKA) derive from the germline V gene (reference sequence).

This entry comes from a study of blood T cells in healthy people across ages (dated by TCRdb to between 2014 and 2016). A note on the overall study: In model experiments, roughly one uniquely barcoded TCR beta cDNA molecule per two T cells was captured by template switching. To avoid experimental bias, donors of different ages were randomly spread across the sequencing lanes. Four age groups were formed from the donors: young (average 16 years), middle-aged (roughly 38), aged (approximately 60) and long-lived (approximately 78). Using the same blood draw, the study looked at two additional independent replicas of 1 million unique cDNA reads for two donors, one aged 18 to 29 and the other aged 80 or older. To track age-related changes in TCR beta repertoire diversity, the study relied on deep sequencing normalized with unique cDNA molecular identifiers.

General study outcomes and caveats: Compared with the aged group, more naive CD4+ T cells, fewer expanded clones and increased TCR diversity were shown by the long-lived group, suggesting age selection. Estimates of total diversity based on one million sequenced T cells were regarded as lower bounds and as underestimates. As age increased, observed TCR beta diversity per million T cells dropped in a roughly linear way, and a significant reduction was already evident by age about 40. Bulk unsorted PBMC profiling prevented conclusive comparison of naive and antigen-experienced compartments. Because the CMV infection status of the donors was unknown, age-related changes in expanded clonotypes may potentially have been confounded. The percentage of naive T cells measured by flow cytometry correlated strongly with observed TCR beta diversity.

Library generation was performed with 5' RACE. The data were produced on an Illumina HiSeq 2500. A second PCR of about 6 to 11 cycles was performed with a sample-barcoded 5' primer and a J-beta primer mix. Each TCR beta cDNA molecule received a unique molecular identifier from a template-switch 5' adaptor carrying 12 random nucleotides. At least 2.5 million CDR3-containing paired-end reads were obtained from each sample. First-strand cDNA was synthesized from all RNA with the Mint cDNA synthesis kit, primed by a TRBC-specific oligonucleotide. Following uracil-DNA glycosylase treatment, a first 18-cycle PCR with universal primers M1SS and BC2_uni_R was performed on all cDNA. On the authors' methods: Normalization of each sample was performed by random selection of 1 million high-quality reads, each carrying a distinct molecular identifier. Reads sharing molecular identifiers were discarded rather than binned into consensus sequences. CDR3 identification, clonotype clustering and error correction used MiTCR with a Q25 quality threshold and the strictest error-elimination algorithm. Lower-bound total TCR beta diversity was estimated with a nonparametric unseen species model using Euler transformation. Starting from the raw public reads, TCRdb applied fastp trimming at Q25, assembled clones with MiXCR and retained in-frame beta chains. Under each unique CDR3 protein, matching rows form one entry showing the most common genes and DNA. The V and J calls shown here were made by TCRdb, not taken from the authors' results. Present in this sample are around 1.5 million distinct CDR3 sequences, approximately 60% of which were seen just once. The biggest ten clones account for 6.5% to 8.5% of the sample.

Sequenced input: blood. The receptor was derived from a man aged 18 to 30 in good health. The V gene is TRBV20-1 and the J gene is TRBJ2-5; no confident D gene assignment can be made. The DNA matches TRBJ2-7 better at its end, which makes the J call doubtful. The nucleotides read TGCAGTGCTAGAGATCCAGGAATCCACGAGCAGTACTTC. Its amino acids are CSARDPGIHEQYF.